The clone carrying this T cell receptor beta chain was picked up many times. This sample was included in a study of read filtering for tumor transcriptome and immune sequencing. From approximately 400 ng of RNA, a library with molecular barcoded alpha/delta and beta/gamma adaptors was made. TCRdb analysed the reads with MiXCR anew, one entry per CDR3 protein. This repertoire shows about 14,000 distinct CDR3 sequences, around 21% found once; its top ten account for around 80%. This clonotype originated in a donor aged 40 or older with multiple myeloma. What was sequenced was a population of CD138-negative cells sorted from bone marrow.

CDR3 nucleotides: TGTGCCAGCAGTGAGGAAGGGACAGGGCCTCCCTACGAGCAGTACTTC. It yields the protein CASSEEGTGPPYEQYF. V usage is TRBV2 and J usage is TRBJ2-7; TRBD1 matches at 9 bases. The CDR3 loop spans 16 amino acids. Trimming took 3 bases from V and 2 from J; bases not matched to a gene: 8. Germline CDR1 reads SNHLY; CDR2 reads FYNNEI.